This TCR beta chain was recovered during a study of CD8+CD57+ T cells in acquired aplastic anemia. Across the study: Average DNA yield from sorted CD4+ and CD8+ cells was around 3.2 ug.

Comment on this clonotype: The antigen is not known.

CDR1 and CDR2 (germline): LNHDA, SQIVND (reference sequence). Trimming removed 1 base from V and 3 bases from J, with 16 bases in between. CDR3 length: 17 amino acids. Profiling that covered TCR beta VDJ and CDR3 relied on genomic DNA as its template. One entry per CDR3 protein results from TCRdb running MiXCR on the reads. This table has under 200,000 distinct CDR3 sequences, 64% appearing once. Findings and caveats of the study: Statistical testing detected no significant gap in CD8+ Simpson's diversity between patients and controls. The same twenty-nine CD8+ CDR3 sequences occurred in patients and in controls.

V gene TRBV19 combines with J gene TRBJ1-5, with D perhaps matching TRBD1 (5 bases). Sequencing used sorted CD4+, CD8+, or CD8+CD57+ T cells (not recorded which) from PBMCs. This receptor was identified in a human donor with severe aplastic anemia or a healthy control (not recorded which). CDR3 bases: TGTGCCAGTAGTATAGTCTCAGGGAGCCCCAACAATCAGCCCCAGCATTTT. Amino acid sequence: CASSIVSGSPNNQPQHF.